This T cell receptor (beta chain) derives from a study of beta chain features in type 1 diabetes. Study observations and caveats: Cells carrying high TCR expression could end up over-represented when cDNA is sequenced. The question left open here concerned HLA type influencing TCRB rearrangement. Shortening that was moderate but significant affected the TCRB CDR3s of Type 1 diabetes patients in all four CD4+ subsets.

The isolated RNA, all of it, was reverse transcribed, so expressed TCRB transcripts were what got sequenced. Libraries were prepared by immunoSEQ multiplex PCR; TCRdb keeps only in-frame clonotypes and omits some of them. The table lists around 360,000 clones, 10% to 15% of them singletons. In the case of this clone: Its antigen is not known.

CDR3 size: 14 residues. The germline V gene has CDR1 MNHEY and CDR2 SMNVEV (reference sequence). V lost 3 bases to trimming and J lost 4 bases; unmatched junction nucleotides: 6. It was one heparinised blood draw, averaging about 116 mL, that each donor gave. Specimen: naive CD4+ T cells from blood. The clonotype comes from a woman aged 18-29 years with type 1 diabetes. The chain carries TRBV27 and TRBJ2-7, with TRBD1 identical over 7 bases. CDR3 sequence: CASSFGQARYEQYF. The CDR3 region has the DNA TGTGCCAGCAGTTTCGGACAGGCGCGGTACGAGCAGTACTTC.